The sequence of this T cell receptor (beta chain) was determined in a study of cytomegalovirus exposure and HLA in healthy donors. Whole-study context: Findings of an earlier analysis included roughly 120 million unique TCR beta sequences from 170 million or so T cells.

A multiplex PCR was run with 60 Vbeta primers and 13 Jbeta primers. Assay used: immunoSEQ multiplex PCR; TCRdb lists only in-frame clones, some missing. The repertoire holds roughly 180,000 clones, 85% seen once, with 1% in the top ten. The study, taken as a whole, reports: Later examination showed HLA-associated TCR beta chains had greater clonal expansion than equally common others. An observed cluster of highly shared sequence variants was recorded as a likely sequencing artifact.

Regarding this clone: What it binds is not known.

The CDR3 contains 17 residues. The J segment lost 2 bases and the V segment lost 6 bases, leaving 5 bases of the junction unmatched. CDR1 ENHRY and CDR2 SYGVKD come from the germline V gene. The rearrangement links TRBV10-3 to TRBJ2-1; 15 bases match TRBD2. This receptor was taken from a boy aged 2 to 10 in good health and CMV-seronegative. The sequenced sample consisted of PBMCs. The chain's CDR3 is CAISGTSGGFPYNEQFF. CDR3 nucleotide sequence: TGTGCCATCAGCGGGACTAGCGGGGGGTTCCCCTACAATGAGCAGTTCTTC.